Listed below are T cell receptor beta chains from one sample, sequenced in a study of blood T cell repertoires in COVID-19. Repertoires were generated with immunoSEQ multiplex PCR, while TCRdb's copy carries only in-frame clones and drops some. The table lists about 62,000 clones, over 60% of them singletons. Sequenced material: peripheral blood. All receptors derive from a woman between 45 and 60 years old with active or convalescent COVID-19. Both conserved end residues are part of each CDR3. Each record gives: V gene, D gene, J gene, clone size, CDR3 DNA, CDR3 protein. The D gene is left open where the match is weak. Some rows mark clone size as missing; the rest say once, few, many or name a class of expanded clone.

V gene: TRBV11-2; D gene: TRBD1; J gene: TRBJ1-4; clone size: .; CDR3 DNA: TGTGCCAGCAGCTTGGACAGGGCGGGCCGGTATGAAAAACTGTTTTTT; CDR3 protein: CASSLDRAGRYEKLFF
V gene: TRBV10-3; D gene: .; J gene: TRBJ1-2; clone size: .; CDR3 DNA: TGTGCCATCAGTGAGTCGCGGCCAGAGAGCGGCTACACCTTC; CDR3 protein: CAISESRPESGYTF
V gene: TRBV21-1; D gene: .; J gene: TRBJ2-7; clone size: few; CDR3 DNA: TGTGCCAGCAGCAAAGTGAGGCTGATCGGATACGAGCAGTACTTC; CDR3 protein: CASSKVRLIGYEQYF
V gene: TRBV30; D gene: TRBD2; J gene: TRBJ2-1; clone size: .; CDR3 DNA: TGTGCCTGGAGTGGGCGGGAGGAGCAGTTCTTC; CDR3 protein: CAWSGREEQFF
V gene: TRBV9; D gene: TRBD1; J gene: TRBJ2-5; clone size: few; CDR3 DNA: TGTGCCAGCAGCTTCAGACAGGGGGGGACCCAATACTTC; CDR3 protein: CASSFRQGGTQYF
V gene: TRBV19; D gene: .; J gene: TRBJ1-1; clone size: few; CDR3 DNA: TGTGCCAGTAGTATTGACAGGTTTACAGCTTTCTTT; CDR3 protein: CASSIDRFTAFF
V gene: TRBV29-1; D gene: TRBD1; J gene: TRBJ2-7; clone size: few; CDR3 DNA: TGCAGCGTTCTGGACAGGGCAAGGTCTTTCGAGCAGTACTTC; CDR3 protein: CSVLDRARSFEQYF
V gene: TRBV27; D gene: .; J gene: TRBJ1-1; clone size: medium-sized; CDR3 DNA: TGTGCCAGCAGTTCCTCACACCCGGCCCAGGACACTGAAGCTTTCTTT; CDR3 protein: CASSSSHPAQDTEAFF
V gene: TRBV29-1; D gene: TRBD2; J gene: TRBJ2-1; clone size: .; CDR3 DNA: TGCAGCGTTGAACTGGCTAGCGGGAGGGCCGGGCAGTTCTTC; CDR3 protein: CSVELASGRAGQFF
V gene: TRBV6-2/TRBV6-3; D gene: .; J gene: TRBJ2-7; clone size: .; CDR3 DNA: TGTGCCAGCAGTAACCCCCCTGGAGGGAGCTACGAGCAGTACTTC; CDR3 protein: CASSNPPGGSYEQYF
V gene: TRBV12-5; D gene: TRBD2; J gene: TRBJ2-1; clone size: .; CDR3 DNA: TGTGCTAGTGGTTTGGTTCTAACTAGCGGGACCGAGGATGAGCAGTTCTTC; CDR3 protein: CASGLVLTSGTEDEQFF
V gene: TRBV19; D gene: .; J gene: TRBJ1-2; clone size: .; CDR3 DNA: TGTGCCAGTAGCCAGACGGGGAGGAACTATGGCTACACCTTC; CDR3 protein: CASSQTGRNYGYTF
V gene: TRBV5-8; D gene: TRBD2; J gene: TRBJ2-1; clone size: .; CDR3 DNA: TGTGCCAGCAGCTTGGCGGGACTAGCGTCCTACAATGAGCAGTTCTTC; CDR3 protein: CASSLAGLASYNEQFF
V gene: TRBV5-4; D gene: .; J gene: TRBJ2-7; clone size: .; CDR3 DNA: TGTGCCAGCAGCTCCCCCGCCCGGGAGCAGTACTTC; CDR3 protein: CASSSPAREQYF
V gene: TRBV5-5; D gene: TRBD2; J gene: TRBJ2-7; clone size: .; CDR3 DNA: TGTGCCAGCACGACCGGGACTAACTCCTACGAGCAGTACTTC; CDR3 protein: CASTTGTNSYEQYF
V gene: TRBV18; D gene: .; J gene: TRBJ2-4; clone size: .; CDR3 DNA: TGTGCCAGCTCACCCCTCCCCCTAGCCAAAAACATTCAGTACTTC; CDR3 protein: CASSPLPLAKNIQYF
V gene: TRBV5-4; D gene: .; J gene: TRBJ2-1; clone size: .; CDR3 DNA: TGTGCCAGCAGCACCCCGGGAAAGTACAATGAGCAGTTCTTC; CDR3 protein: CASSTPGKYNEQFF
V gene: TRBV9; D gene: .; J gene: TRBJ2-3; clone size: few; CDR3 DNA: TGTGCCAGCAGCGTAGACGCGGGAAAAGATACGCAGTATTTT; CDR3 protein: CASSVDAGKDTQYF
V gene: TRBV2; D gene: TRBD1; J gene: TRBJ1-3; clone size: once; CDR3 DNA: TGTGCCAGCACCCTGGACAGGGTCTCTGGAAACACCATATATTTT; CDR3 protein: CASTLDRVSGNTIYF
V gene: TRBV4-1; D gene: TRBD1; J gene: TRBJ2-3; clone size: .; CDR3 DNA: TGCGCCAGCAGCCATCCTCTAGGGGACAGGGTGAAGGGAAAGACCACAGATACGCAGTATTTT; CDR3 protein: CASSHPLGDRVKGKTTDTQYF
V gene: TRBV10-3; D gene: TRBD1; J gene: TRBJ1-2; clone size: .; CDR3 DNA: TGTGCCATCAACCCGGGACAGGGAGTCCCTGGCTACACCTTC; CDR3 protein: CAINPGQGVPGYTF
V gene: TRBV19; D gene: TRBD1; J gene: TRBJ1-2; clone size: .; CDR3 DNA: TGTGCCAGTAGCCAGGGGACAGGGTGCACCTTC; CDR3 protein: CASSQGTGCTF
V gene: TRBV7-3; D gene: TRBD2; J gene: TRBJ2-1; clone size: .; CDR3 DNA: TGTGCCAGCAGCTTAGGGACTAGCCGATACAATGAGCAGTTCTTC; CDR3 protein: CASSLGTSRYNEQFF
V gene: TRBV11-1; D gene: .; J gene: TRBJ2-7; clone size: .; CDR3 DNA: TGTGCCAGTTACTTGTCCTACGAGCAGTACTTC; CDR3 protein: CASYLSYEQYF
V gene: TRBV23-1; D gene: TRBD2; J gene: TRBJ2-4; clone size: .; CDR3 DNA: TGCGCCAGCAGCCCCTCGACTAGCGGGAGATTAAACATTCAGTACTTC; CDR3 protein: CASSPSTSGRLNIQYF
V gene: TRBV29-1; D gene: .; J gene: TRBJ1-1; clone size: .; CDR3 DNA: TGCAGCGTTGGAGGGAACTTTGGAACTTTCTTT; CDR3 protein: CSVGGNFGTFF
V gene: TRBV7-2; D gene: .; J gene: TRBJ1-2; clone size: .; CDR3 DNA: TGTGCCAGCAGCCCTCTCCCTGACTATGGCTACACCTTC; CDR3 protein: CASSPLPDYGYTF
V gene: TRBV3-1/TRBV3-2; D gene: .; J gene: TRBJ1-1; clone size: .; CDR3 DNA: TGTGCCAGCAGCCAAACGTCGAGCACTGAAGCTTTCTTT; CDR3 protein: CASSQTSSTEAFF
V gene: TRBV24-1; D gene: TRBD2; J gene: TRBJ2-1; clone size: .; CDR3 DNA: TGTGCCACCAGTGACCGGGACTACCGTGTCTACAATGAGCAGTTCTTC; CDR3 protein: CATSDRDYRVYNEQFF
V gene: TRBV5-5; D gene: .; J gene: TRBJ2-2; clone size: .; CDR3 DNA: TGTGCCAGCAGCACCGGACAGGGGGCACTAGCGGGGACCGGGGAGCTGTTTTTT; CDR3 protein: CASSTGQGALAGTGELFF
V gene: TRBV5-8; D gene: TRBD2; J gene: TRBJ2-7; clone size: .; CDR3 DNA: TGTGCCAGCAGCTTCCCTCCCGGACTAGCGAAATACGAGCAGTACTTC; CDR3 protein: CASSFPPGLAKYEQYF
V gene: TRBV7-9; D gene: .; J gene: TRBJ2-7; clone size: .; CDR3 DNA: TGTGCCAGCAGCCTGGACTCCTCCTACGAGCAGTACTTC; CDR3 protein: CASSLDSSYEQYF
V gene: TRBV6-5; D gene: TRBD1; J gene: TRBJ1-2; clone size: .; CDR3 DNA: TGTGCCAGCAGGGGGGGACAGGGGATTAACTATGGCTACACCTTC; CDR3 protein: CASRGGQGINYGYTF
V gene: TRBV30; D gene: TRBD2; J gene: TRBJ2-3; clone size: once; CDR3 DNA: TGTGCCTGGGGGGAGGGCGCAGATACGCAGTATTTT; CDR3 protein: CAWGEGADTQYF
V gene: TRBV29-1; D gene: TRBD1; J gene: TRBJ1-2; clone size: .; CDR3 DNA: TGCAGCGTTGAAGGCGCCTCAGGGACAGGGACAGACTACACCTTC; CDR3 protein: CSVEGASGTGTDYTF
V gene: TRBV10-3; D gene: TRBD2; J gene: TRBJ2-1; clone size: .; CDR3 DNA: TGTGCCATCAGTCCTGGACTAGGATTCGATGAGCAGTTCTTC; CDR3 protein: CAISPGLGFDEQFF
V gene: TRBV20-1; D gene: TRBD2; J gene: TRBJ2-3; clone size: .; CDR3 DNA: TGCAGTGCTAGTTTGGGACTAGGCACAGATACGCAGTATTTT; CDR3 protein: CSASLGLGTDTQYF
V gene: TRBV15; D gene: .; J gene: TRBJ2-1; clone size: .; CDR3 DNA: TGTGCCACCAGCAGAGTCGGCAGGGACTTGAATGAGCAGTTCTTC; CDR3 protein: CATSRVGRDLNEQFF
V gene: TRBV7-8; D gene: TRBD2; J gene: TRBJ2-5; clone size: once; CDR3 DNA: TGTGCCAGCAGTCAACTAGCGGGAGTATTGGGAGAGACCCAGTACTTC; CDR3 protein: CASSQLAGVLGETQYF
V gene: TRBV7-8; D gene: TRBD1; J gene: TRBJ1-4; clone size: once; CDR3 DNA: TGTGCCAGCAGCTTAGCCGGGACAGGAGAAAAACTGTTTTTT; CDR3 protein: CASSLAGTGEKLFF
V gene: TRBV4-1; D gene: .; J gene: TRBJ2-7; clone size: .; CDR3 DNA: TGCGCCAGCAGCCAAGGCCACCTGACAGATCCCTACGAGCAGTACTTC; CDR3 protein: CASSQGHLTDPYEQYF
V gene: TRBV6-5; D gene: TRBD1; J gene: TRBJ1-2; clone size: .; CDR3 DNA: TGTGCCAGCAGATCAGTTTCGACAGGGGTTGGCTACACCTTC; CDR3 protein: CASRSVSTGVGYTF
V gene: TRBV7-8; D gene: .; J gene: TRBJ1-4; clone size: .; CDR3 DNA: TGTGCCAGCAGGACCGGGACACTTGCAACTAATGAAAAACTGTTTTTT; CDR3 protein: CASRTGTLATNEKLFF
V gene: TRBV5-6; D gene: TRBD1; J gene: TRBJ1-6; clone size: .; CDR3 DNA: TGTGCCAGCAGCCGCCTGGACAGGGATAATTCACCCCTCCACTTT; CDR3 protein: CASSRLDRDNSPLHF
V gene: TRBV25-1; D gene: .; J gene: TRBJ1-3; clone size: .; CDR3 DNA: TGTGCCAGCAGTGAATTGGCAGTTTCGTCTGGAAACACCATATATTTT; CDR3 protein: CASSELAVSSGNTIYF
V gene: TRBV7-9; D gene: TRBD1; J gene: TRBJ2-2; clone size: .; CDR3 DNA: TGTGCCAGCAGCGCAGGGGGACCCGGGGAGCTGTTTTTT; CDR3 protein: CASSAGGPGELFF
V gene: TRBV24-1; D gene: TRBD1; J gene: TRBJ2-2; clone size: .; CDR3 DNA: TGTGCCACCAGTGGGGCCCCGGGACAGAGAAACACCGGGGAGCTGTTTTTT; CDR3 protein: CATSGAPGQRNTGELFF
V gene: TRBV5-8; D gene: TRBD2; J gene: TRBJ2-3; clone size: .; CDR3 DNA: TGTGCCAGCAGCTTAGGACTAGCGGGAGAGGCCACAGATACGCAGTATTTT; CDR3 protein: CASSLGLAGEATDTQYF
V gene: TRBV28; D gene: .; J gene: TRBJ2-3; clone size: .; CDR3 DNA: TGTGCCAGCCTGGCGGGACTTACAGATACGCAGTATTTT; CDR3 protein: CASLAGLTDTQYF
V gene: TRBV25-1; D gene: .; J gene: TRBJ2-1; clone size: .; CDR3 DNA: TGTGCCAGCAGTGGTGAGTTCCCCTACAATGAGCAGTTCTTC; CDR3 protein: CASSGEFPYNEQFF
V gene: TRBV19; D gene: TRBD2; J gene: TRBJ2-3; clone size: .; CDR3 DNA: TGTGCCAGTAGTATAAAAGCGACCGGGACTAAGGTAGATACGCAGTATTTT; CDR3 protein: CASSIKATGTKVDTQYF